This T cell receptor beta chain derives from a study of regulatory T cells in long-lasting Graves disease. Study in general: New Graves' disease cases had less than 3 months of antithyroid drugs.

General study findings and limits: Accuracy might have suffered from few samples.

Note on this clonotype: Its target is not known.

The CDR3 has 14 residues. Germline lookup yields CDR1 MNHGY and CDR2 SVAAGI. The V and J ends lost 3 bases and 0 bases respectively, with 8 bases between them. Time point noted: newly diagnosed GD, antithyroid drugs for less than 3 months. The TCR library was made from RNA that had been extracted from PBMCs in TRIzol. Building the TCR beta libraries relied on iRepertoire HTBI primers, and CDR3 regions underwent Arm-PCR. TCRdb reanalysed the multiplex PCR reads using MiXCR and keeps one entry per CDR3 protein. The table includes around 250,000 distinct CDR3 sequences, 15% to 20% detected once. The same sample was also studied in work on T cells in Graves' hyperthyroidism and ophthalmopathy. Per that study: Model predictions of ophthalmopathy came a median about 6.3 months before onset.

The chain recombines TRBV6-9 with TRBJ1-1; D gene unclear. The sequence derives from a woman in her twenties or thirties with Graves disease. Source: peripheral blood mononuclear cells (PBMCs), taken at new diagnosis, from a patient treated with antithyroid drugs. DNA for the CDR3: TGTGCCAGCAGTTACGGGCACGTGAACACTGAAGCTTTCTTT. Its translation: CASSYGHVNTEAFF.